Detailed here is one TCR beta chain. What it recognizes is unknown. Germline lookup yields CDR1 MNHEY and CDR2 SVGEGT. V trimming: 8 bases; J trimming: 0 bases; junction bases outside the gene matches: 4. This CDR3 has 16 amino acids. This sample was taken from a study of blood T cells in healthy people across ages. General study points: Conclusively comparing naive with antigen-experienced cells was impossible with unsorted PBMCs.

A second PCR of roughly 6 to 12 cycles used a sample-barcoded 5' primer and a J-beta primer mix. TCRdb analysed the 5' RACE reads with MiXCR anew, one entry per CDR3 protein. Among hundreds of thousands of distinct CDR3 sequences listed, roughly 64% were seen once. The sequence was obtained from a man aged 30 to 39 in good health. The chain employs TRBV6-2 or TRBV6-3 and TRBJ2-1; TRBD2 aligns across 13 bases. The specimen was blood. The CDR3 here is CASGTSGISSYNEQFF. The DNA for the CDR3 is TGTGCCAGCGGGACTAGCGGGATTAGCTCCTACAATGAGCAGTTCTTC.